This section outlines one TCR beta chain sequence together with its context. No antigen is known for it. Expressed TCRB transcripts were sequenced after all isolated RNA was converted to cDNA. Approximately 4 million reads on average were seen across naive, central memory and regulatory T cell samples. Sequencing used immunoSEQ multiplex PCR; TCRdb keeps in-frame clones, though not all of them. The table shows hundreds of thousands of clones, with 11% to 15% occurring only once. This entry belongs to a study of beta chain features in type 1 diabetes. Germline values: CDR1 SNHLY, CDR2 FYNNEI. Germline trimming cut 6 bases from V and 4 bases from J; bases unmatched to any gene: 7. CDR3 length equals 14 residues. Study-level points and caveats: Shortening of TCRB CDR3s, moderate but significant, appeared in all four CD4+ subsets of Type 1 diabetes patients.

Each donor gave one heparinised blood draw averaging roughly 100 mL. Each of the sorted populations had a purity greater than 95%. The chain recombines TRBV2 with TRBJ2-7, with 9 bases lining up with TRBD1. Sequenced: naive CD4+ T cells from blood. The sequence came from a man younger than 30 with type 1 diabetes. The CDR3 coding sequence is TGTGCCAGCAGCGCGGACAGGGGATTATACGAGCAGTACTTC. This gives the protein CASSADRGLYEQYF.